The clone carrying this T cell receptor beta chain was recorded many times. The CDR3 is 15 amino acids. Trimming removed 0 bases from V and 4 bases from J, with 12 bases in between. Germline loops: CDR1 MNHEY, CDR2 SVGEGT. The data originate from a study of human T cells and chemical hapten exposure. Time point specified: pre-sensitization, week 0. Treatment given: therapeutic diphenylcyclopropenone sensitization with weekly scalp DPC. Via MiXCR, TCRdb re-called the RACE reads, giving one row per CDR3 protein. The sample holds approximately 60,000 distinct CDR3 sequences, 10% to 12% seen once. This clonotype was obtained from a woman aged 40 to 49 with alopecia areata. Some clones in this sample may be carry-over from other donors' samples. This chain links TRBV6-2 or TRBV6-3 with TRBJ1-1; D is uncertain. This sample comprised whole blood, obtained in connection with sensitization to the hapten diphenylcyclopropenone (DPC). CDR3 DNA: TGTGCCAGCAGTTACTCGAAAGGATACCCCACTGAAGCTTTCTTT. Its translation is CASSYSKGYPTEAFF.